This T cell receptor beta chain emerged from a study of T cell responses to AZD1222 COVID-19 vaccine. Study-wide findings and caveats: Targets within unmutated variant regions were reportedly found for nearly half of spike-specific TCRs.

This clone occurred a few times. No antigen is known for it. Germline CDR1 is LNHDA and CDR2 is SQIVND (reference sequence). V was clipped by 6 bases and J by 4 bases, with 13 bases between them. The CDR3 extends over 14 amino acids. Assay used: immunoSEQ multiplex PCR; TCRdb lists only in-frame clones, some missing. This sample yields more than 95,000 clones, of which approximately 82% are seen a single time; approximately 26% belongs to the top ten. This material consisted of peripheral blood, taken 28 days after the second AZD1222 dose. The source is an adult who received the AZD1222 COVID-19 vaccine. The chain couples TRBV19 to TRBJ2-1; D not resolved. Here the CDR3 DNA reads TGTGCCAGTAGCCCCTTAGGCGGATACAATGAGCAGTTCTTC. Amino acid sequence: CASSPLGGYNEQFF.